What follows describes a single TCR beta chain. Its target is unknown. Profiling relied on immunoSEQ multiplex PCR, and the TCRdb table lists in-frame clones only, not all of them. Here the sample spans under 20,000 clones, roughly 85% being singletons. CDR1 ENHRY and CDR2 SYGVKD come from the germline V gene. V was clipped by 0 bases and J by 7 bases, with 13 bases between them. This CDR3 has 14 residues. This entry belongs to a study of OX40 agonist ivuxolimab in advanced cancers. Study conclusions and caveats: Doses of 0.1 to 3.0 mg/kg were accompanied by clonal expansion of CD4+ and CD8+ blood T cells by week 6.

The input for sequencing was CD4+ or CD8+ T cells sorted from blood, taken in a trial of the OX40 agonist ivuxolimab. This receptor was obtained from an adult with an advanced solid tumor such as melanoma, head and neck, liver or kidney cancer. This chain connects TRBV10-3 to TRBJ2-7; tentative D call: TRBD2 (7 bases). This CDR3 reads CAISESGGGGEQYF. The CDR3 bases are TGTGCCATCAGTGAGTCAGGGGGGGGTGGTGAGCAGTACTTC.